The 17 T cell receptor beta chains presented below share a single source sample, sequenced in a study of cytomegalovirus exposure and HLA in healthy donors. PCR involved 60 Vbeta and 13 Jbeta primers. This table comes from immunoSEQ multiplex PCR, and its TCRdb copy is limited to in-frame clones, with some not included. Of over 150,000 clones in the sample, more than 75% were seen once. The source material was PBMCs. The receptors come from a man younger than 45 in good health and CMV-seropositive.

The chain recombines TRBV13 with TRBJ2-7; TRBD1 matches 7 bases. CDR1 PRHDT and CDR2 FYEKMQ come from the germline V gene (reference sequence). The V and J ends lost 1 base and 3 bases, in that order; junction bases with no gene match: 6. The length of the CDR3 is 15 residues. As DNA, the CDR3 is TGTGCCAGCAGCTTAGCTAGGACAGGAGACTACGAGCAGTACTTC. It encodes CASSLARTGDYEQYF. Together with reference TRBV13 and TRBJ2-7, the CDR3 gives the full variable domain: AAGVIQSPRHLIKEKRETATLKCYPIPRHDTVYWYQQGPGQDPQFLISFYEKMQSDKGSIPDRFSAQQFSDYHSELNMSSLELGDSALYFCASSLARTGDYEQYFGPGTRLTVT.

This clone has only a few counts. The V gene is TRBV23-1, the J gene TRBJ1-1, with 8 bases lining up with TRBD1. TRBV23-1 is labeled an ORF, and its function is uncertain. Unmatched junction bases numbered 12, after V lost 6 bases and J lost 12 bases. This CDR3 is built from 13 residues. The CDR3 nucleotides read TGCGCCAGCAGCACTTCGACAGGGGCACAGTCTTTCTTT. Translation gives CASSTSTGAQSFF.

This chain joins TRBV29-1 and TRBJ2-7, with D possibly matching TRBD1 (7 bases). This CDR3 comprises 13 residues. V lost 4 bases and J 3 bases, leaving 13 bases between the germline ends. Per the germline V gene, CDR1 is SQVTM and CDR2 is ANQGSEA. DNA for the CDR3: TGCAGCGTTGCGGGGGACAGAGACTACGAGCAGTACTTC. It yields the protein CSVAGDRDYEQYF.

Of note for this clone: A read error may produce the germline difference seen at one junction end. The chain links TRBV2 to TRBJ2-1; 12 bases line up with TRBD2. Germline V gene lookup returns CDR1 SNHLY and CDR2 FYNNEI. The CDR3 length is 14 residues. The CDR3 sequence is CASSERTSGNGQFF. CDR3 DNA sequence: TGTGCCAGCAGTGAAAGGACTAGCGGGAATGGGCAGTTCTTC.

The V call is TRBV7-8, the J call TRBJ2-4, with TRBD2 as a possible D gene (5 bases). The CDR3 has 15 amino acids. Germline V CDR1 and CDR2: SGHVS, FQNEAQ. Trimming pared 2 bases from V and 4 bases from J, leaving 12 bases between. The CDR3 DNA is TGTGCCAGCAGCTTAAGTTGGCGGGTGAAAAACATTCAGTACTTC. It encodes CASSLSWRVKNIQYF.

The rearrangement uses TRBV18 and TRBJ2-7; TRBD1 aligns across 9 bases. Trimming cost V 5 bases and J 7 bases; bases outside gene matches: 9. CDR3 length equals 14 residues. CDR1 and CDR2 (germline): KGHSH, LQKENI. This CDR3 reads CASSERGQGLEQYF. As DNA, the CDR3 is TGTGCCAGCTCAGAACGAGGACAGGGGTTGGAGCAGTACTTC.

The CDR3 region has the DNA TGTGCCAGCAGCCTCCCGGGATTCGGACTGCGTGTGAACACTGAAGCTTTCTTT. As protein: CASSLPGFGLRVNTEAFF. The V and J genes are TRBV2 and TRBJ1-1; D is ambiguous. The CDR3 contains 18 residues. The V gene lost 6 bases and the J gene lost 0 bases, with 23 bases spanning the gap. Germline CDR1 SNHLY, CDR2 FYNNEI.

V and J are TRBV5-4 and TRBJ2-5; 7 positions agree with TRBD1. V shed 4 bases, J shed 2 bases, and the junction held 8 bases outside the gene matches. Germline CDR1 SGHNT, CDR2 YYREEE (reference sequence). The CDR3 is 15 amino acids. The CDR3 protein is CASSNRDRVQETQYF. CDR3 nucleotide sequence: TGTGCCAGCAGCAACCGGGACAGAGTACAAGAGACCCAGTACTTC.

This clone came up a few times. V is TRBV6-6 and J is TRBJ2-7, with D unclear. V shed 0 bases and J shed 4 bases, with 4 bases lying between them. The CDR3 covers 12 residues. Germline-derived CDR1 and CDR2 are MNHNY and SVGAGI (reference sequence). The DNA of the CDR3 is TGTGCCAGCAGTTACTCGCAGTACGAGCAGTACTTC. Encoded protein: CASSYSQYEQYF.

The chain uses TRBV5-1 and TRBJ1-1; 7 bases align to TRBD1. The CDR3 is 16 amino acids. From germline, CDR1 is SGHRS and CDR2 YFSETQ. The V segment lost 4 bases and the J segment 2 bases; nucleotides outside the gene matches: 11. The CDR3 nucleotides are TGCGCCAGCAGCCTGGGTTCAGGGGGGACCAACACTGAAGCTTTCTTT. Amino acids: CASSLGSGGTNTEAFF.

The chain couples TRBV19 to TRBJ2-3; TRBD2 might be the D (6 bases). V was trimmed by 1 base and J by 2 bases, leaving 10 bases between them. CDR1 and CDR2 from the germline V gene are LNHDA and SQIVND (reference sequence). The CDR3 has 15 residues. DNA for the CDR3: TGTGCCAGTAGTATAGTTGCGGGGACCACAGATACGCAGTATTTT. Protein sequence: CASSIVAGTTDTQYF.

The CDR3 spells CASSVEGFQPQHF. CDR3 coding DNA: TGTGCCAGCAGCGTAGAGGGGTTTCAGCCCCAGCATTTT. The chain combines TRBV9 with TRBJ1-5, with D perhaps TRBD1 (5 bases). The germline V gene encodes CDR1 SGDLS and CDR2 YYNGEE. Trimming pared 0 bases from V and 6 bases from J, leaving 7 bases between. The CDR3 consists of 13 residues.

This clone was observed a handful of times. The chain has TRBV10-3 and TRBJ2-1, with 8 bases that match TRBD1. CDR1 is ENHRY and CDR2 is SYGVKD in the germline V gene. The CDR3 sequence is 14 residues long. V lost 6 bases to trimming and J lost 5 bases; unmatched junction nucleotides: 6. CDR3 DNA: TGTGCCATCAGCCCGACAGGGGCCAACAATGAGCAGTTCTTC. This encodes CAISPTGANNEQFF.

The chain couples TRBV7-8 to TRBJ2-7, with TRBD2 identical over 8 bases. CDR1 and CDR2 from the germline V gene are SGHVS and FQNEAQ. The CDR3 sequence is 17 residues long. V was pared by 1 base and J by 3 bases, with 11 bases of the junction left unmatched. The CDR3 coding sequence is TGTGCCAGCAGCTTAGGTATCCAGACTAGCGTAATCTACGAGCAGTACTTC. Translated, it gives CASSLGIQTSVIYEQYF.

The rearrangement joins TRBV2 to TRBJ2-1; perhaps TRBD1 as D (6 bases). Trimming pared 7 bases from V and 14 bases from J, leaving 15 bases between. The germline gives CDR1 SNHLY, CDR2 FYNNEI. This CDR3 is 11 amino acids long. The CDR3 coding sequence is TGTGCCAGCATCCTAACAGGGTCGAAGTTCTTC. Protein sequence: CASILTGSKFF. Looking up the rest from reference TRBV2 and TRBJ2-1 gives the full variable domain: EPEVTQTPSHQVTQMGQEVILRCVPISNHLYFYWYRQILGQKVEFLVSFYNNEISEKSEIFDDQFSVERPDGSNFTLKIRSTKLEDSAMYFCASILTGSKFFGPGTRLTVL.

This clone has a single count. This chain joins TRBV28 and TRBJ2-6, with no clear D. In germline, CDR1 is MDHEN, CDR2 SYDVKM. CDR3 length equals 14 residues. Between the trimmed V and J ends, which lost 3 bases and 2 bases, there was a span of 5 bases. DNA for the CDR3: TGTGCCAGCAGTTTGAGGACTGGGGCCAACGTCCTGACTTTC. Translating gives CASSLRTGANVLTF.

On this clone: At one end the junction does not follow the germline gene, possibly because of a read error. As DNA, the CDR3 is TGTGCCAGCAGTGGGGAGGTTCTAGCCAAAAGCATTCAGTACTTC. Its translation is CASSGEVLAKSIQYF. The gene calls are TRBV2 and TRBJ2-4; TRBD2 might be the D (6 bases). The V gene's germline CDR1 is SNHLY and CDR2 FYNNEI. CDR3 size: 15 residues. Using reference TRBV2 and TRBJ2-4 for the parts outside the CDR3, the full variable domain is EPEVTQTPSHQVTQMGQEVILRCVPISNHLYFYWYRQILGQKVEFLVSFYNNEISEKSEIFDDQFSVERPDGSNFTLKIRSTKLEDSAMYFCASSGEVLAKSIQYFGAGTRLSVL.